This record concerns one TCR beta chain sequence. This specimen belongs to a study of blood T cell repertoires in COVID-19. Trimming cost V 5 bases and J 2 bases; bases outside gene matches: 11. Per the germline V gene, CDR1 is SGHRS and CDR2 is YFSETQ. The CDR3 contains 16 residues. Methods used by the authors: Estimated nucleated cell counts came from reference gene primer amplification. Sequencing was performed with immunoSEQ multiplex PCR; in TCRdb, only in-frame clones are kept and a portion is missing. Clone size and the V and J calls come from that table; the DNA yielded D and trimming. This table has 40,000 to 50,000 clones, 88% appearing once.

This sequence was found in a human donor in a cohort sampled during active COVID-19. Sequences were obtained from peripheral blood. This chain links TRBV5-1 with TRBJ2-7; 9 bases map to TRBD1. CDR3 region: CASRTGTGTDTYEQYF. The CDR3 nucleotides read TGCGCCAGCAGAACCGGGACAGGGACGGATACCTACGAGCAGTACTTC.